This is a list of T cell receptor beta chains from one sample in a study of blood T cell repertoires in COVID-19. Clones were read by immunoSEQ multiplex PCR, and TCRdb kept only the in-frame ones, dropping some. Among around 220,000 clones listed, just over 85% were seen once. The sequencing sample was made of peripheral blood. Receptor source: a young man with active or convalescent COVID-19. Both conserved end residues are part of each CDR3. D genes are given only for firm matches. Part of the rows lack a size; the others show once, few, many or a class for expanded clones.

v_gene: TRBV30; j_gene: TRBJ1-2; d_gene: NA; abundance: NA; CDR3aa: CAWSVGAQTYGYTF; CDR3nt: TGTGCCTGGAGTGTAGGGGCCCAAACCTATGGCTACACCTTC
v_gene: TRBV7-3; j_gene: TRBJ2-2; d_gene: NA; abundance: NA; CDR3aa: CASSLYPISITGELFF; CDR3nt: TGTGCCAGCAGCTTATACCCGATTAGTATCACCGGGGAGCTGTTTTTT
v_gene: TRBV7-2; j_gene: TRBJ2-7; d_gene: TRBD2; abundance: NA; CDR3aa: CASSIIAGVNEQYF; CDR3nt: TGTGCCAGCAGCATTATAGCGGGAGTCAACGAGCAGTACTTC
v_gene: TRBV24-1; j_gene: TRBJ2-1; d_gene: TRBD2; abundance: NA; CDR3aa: CATSETGLAANNEQFF; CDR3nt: TGTGCCACCAGTGAGACGGGACTAGCGGCAAACAATGAGCAGTTCTTC
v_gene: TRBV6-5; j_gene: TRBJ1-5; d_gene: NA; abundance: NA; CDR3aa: CASSIWRDSNQPQHF; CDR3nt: TGTGCCAGCAGTATTTGGCGGGACAGCAATCAGCCCCAGCATTTT
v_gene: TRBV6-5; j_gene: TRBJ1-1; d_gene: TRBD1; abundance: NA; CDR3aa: CASSSQTGVREAFF; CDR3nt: TGTGCCAGCAGTTCTCAAACAGGGGTCCGCGAAGCTTTCTTT
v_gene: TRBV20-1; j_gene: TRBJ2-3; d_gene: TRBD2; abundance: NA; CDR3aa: CSASTSGRTDTQYF; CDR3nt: TGCAGTGCTAGTACTAGCGGGAGGACAGATACGCAGTATTTT
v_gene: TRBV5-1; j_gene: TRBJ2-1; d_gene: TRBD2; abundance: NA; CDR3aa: CASSLLAEDNEQFF; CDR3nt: TGCGCCAGCAGCTTGCTAGCGGAAGACAATGAGCAGTTCTTC
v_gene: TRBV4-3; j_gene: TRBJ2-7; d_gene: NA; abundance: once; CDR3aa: CASSQDPWGSSYEQYF; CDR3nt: TGCGCCAGCAGCCAGGATCCTTGGGGCAGCTCCTACGAGCAGTACTTC
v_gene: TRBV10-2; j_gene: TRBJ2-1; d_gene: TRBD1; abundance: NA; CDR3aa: CASSQTGAGLNEQFF; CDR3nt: TGCGCCAGCAGCCAGACAGGGGCCGGGCTAAATGAGCAGTTCTTC
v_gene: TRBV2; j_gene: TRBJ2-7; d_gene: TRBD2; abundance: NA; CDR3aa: CASQEGGGYEQYF; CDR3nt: TGTGCCAGCCAAGAAGGCGGGGGCTACGAGCAGTACTTC
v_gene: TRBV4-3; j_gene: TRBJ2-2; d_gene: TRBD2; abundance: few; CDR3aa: CASSQETLAGTGELFF; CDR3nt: TGCGCCAGCAGCCAAGAAACACTAGCGGGGACCGGGGAGCTGTTTTTT
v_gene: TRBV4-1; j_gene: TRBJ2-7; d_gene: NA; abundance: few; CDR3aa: CASSQDLDEQYF; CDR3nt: TGCGCCAGCAGCCAAGATCTCGACGAGCAGTACTTC
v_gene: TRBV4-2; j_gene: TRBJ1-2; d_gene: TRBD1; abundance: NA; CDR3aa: CASSQPGTGGFAF; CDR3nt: TGTGCCAGCAGCCAGCCCGGGACAGGGGGCTTCGCCTTC
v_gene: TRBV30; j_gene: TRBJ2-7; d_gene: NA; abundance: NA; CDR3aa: CAWSVLRTIGEQYF; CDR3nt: TGTGCCTGGAGTGTACTAAGGACAATAGGCGAGCAGTACTTC
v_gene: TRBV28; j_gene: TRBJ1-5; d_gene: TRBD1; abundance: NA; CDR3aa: CARSGRGQPQHF; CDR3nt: TGTGCCAGATCGGGCAGGGGGCAGCCCCAGCATTTT
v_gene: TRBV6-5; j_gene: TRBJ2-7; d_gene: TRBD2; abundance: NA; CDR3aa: CAAAARTSGSRQYF; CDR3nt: TGTGCGGCCGCCGCCCGGACTAGCGGGAGCCGGCAGTACTTC
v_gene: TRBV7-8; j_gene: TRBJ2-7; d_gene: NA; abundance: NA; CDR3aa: CASSGTETYEQYF; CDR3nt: TGTGCCAGCAGCGGGACTGAAACCTACGAGCAGTACTTC
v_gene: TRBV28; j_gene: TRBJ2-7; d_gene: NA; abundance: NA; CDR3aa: CASSLAANYEQYF; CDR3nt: TGTGCCAGCAGTTTGGCAGCGAACTACGAGCAGTACTTC
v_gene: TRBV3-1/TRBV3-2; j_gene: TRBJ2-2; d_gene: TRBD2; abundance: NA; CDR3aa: CASSRNPIAGGPTGELFF; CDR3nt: TGTGCCAGCAGCCGGAACCCTATAGCGGGAGGCCCCACCGGGGAGCTGTTTTTT
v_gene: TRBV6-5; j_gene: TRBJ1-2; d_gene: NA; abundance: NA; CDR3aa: CASSYSKPENYGYTF; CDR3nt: TGTGCCAGCAGTTACTCGAAGCCCGAGAACTATGGCTACACCTTC
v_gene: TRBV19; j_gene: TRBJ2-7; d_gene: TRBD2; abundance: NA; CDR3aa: CASSIDPLASGTDEQYF; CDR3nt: TGTGCCAGTAGTATAGACCCACTGGCTAGCGGGACGGACGAGCAGTACTTC
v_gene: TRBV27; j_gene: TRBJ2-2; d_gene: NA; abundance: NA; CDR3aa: CASSFGGGGTGELFF; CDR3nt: TGTGCCAGCAGTTTCGGGGGAGGCGGCACCGGGGAGCTGTTTTTT
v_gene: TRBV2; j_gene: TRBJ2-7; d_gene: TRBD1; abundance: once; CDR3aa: CASSRQGDYEQYF; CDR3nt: TGTGCCAGCAGCCGACAGGGCGACTACGAGCAGTACTTC
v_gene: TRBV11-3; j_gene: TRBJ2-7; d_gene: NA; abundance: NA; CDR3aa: CASSSTSTYEQYF; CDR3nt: TGTGCCAGCAGCTCAACTAGTACCTACGAGCAGTACTTC
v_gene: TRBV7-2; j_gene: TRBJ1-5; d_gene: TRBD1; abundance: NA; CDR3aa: CASGQGVNQPQHF; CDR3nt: TGTGCCAGTGGACAGGGGGTCAATCAGCCCCAGCATTTT
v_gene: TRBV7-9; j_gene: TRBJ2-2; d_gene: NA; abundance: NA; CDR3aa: CASSLDLQGYAGELFF; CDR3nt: TGTGCCAGCAGCTTAGATTTACAGGGATATGCCGGGGAGCTGTTTTTT
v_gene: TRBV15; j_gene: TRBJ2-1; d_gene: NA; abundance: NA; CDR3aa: CATSSLAGLNNEQFF; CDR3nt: TGTGCCACCAGCAGTTTGGCGGGGCTCAACAATGAGCAGTTCTTC
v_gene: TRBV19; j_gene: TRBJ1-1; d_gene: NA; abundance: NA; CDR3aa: CASSWGYSTEAFF; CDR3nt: TGTGCCAGTAGTTGGGGCTATAGCACTGAAGCTTTCTTT
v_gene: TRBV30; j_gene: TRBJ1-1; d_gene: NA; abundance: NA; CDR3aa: CAWSVAENTEAFF; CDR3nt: TGTGCCTGGAGTGTGGCAGAAAACACTGAAGCTTTCTTT
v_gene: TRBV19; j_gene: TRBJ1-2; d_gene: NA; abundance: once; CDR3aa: CASSGGIGAVLVRNGYTF; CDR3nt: TGTGCCAGTAGTGGTGGAATAGGGGCGGTTTTGGTTCGGAATGGCTACACCTTC
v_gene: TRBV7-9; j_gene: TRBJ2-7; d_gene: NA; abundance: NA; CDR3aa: CASSLSGGGAEQYF; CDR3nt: TGTGCCAGCAGCCTAAGCGGCGGGGGCGCGGAGCAGTACTTC
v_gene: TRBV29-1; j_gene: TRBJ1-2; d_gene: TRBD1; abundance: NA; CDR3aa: CSVPGQGAYGYTF; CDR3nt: TGCAGCGTACCGGGACAGGGGGCCTATGGCTACACCTTC
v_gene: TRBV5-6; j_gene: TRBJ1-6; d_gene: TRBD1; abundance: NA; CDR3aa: CASSPGQGRSPLHF; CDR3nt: TGTGCCAGCAGCCCGGGACAGGGAAGGTCACCCCTCCACTTT
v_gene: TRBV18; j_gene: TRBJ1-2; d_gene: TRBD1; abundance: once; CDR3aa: CASSRGNVDRGRGYTF; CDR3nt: TGTGCCAGCTCACGAGGGAACGTGGACAGGGGCCGTGGCTACACCTTC
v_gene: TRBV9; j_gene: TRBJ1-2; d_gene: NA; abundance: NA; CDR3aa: CASSDPGHLNYGYTF; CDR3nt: TGTGCCAGCAGCGATCCGGGACACCTTAACTATGGCTACACCTTC
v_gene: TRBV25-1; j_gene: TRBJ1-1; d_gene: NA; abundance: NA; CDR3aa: CASSDSQNTEAFF; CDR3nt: TGTGCCAGCAGTGACTCACAGAACACTGAAGCTTTCTTT
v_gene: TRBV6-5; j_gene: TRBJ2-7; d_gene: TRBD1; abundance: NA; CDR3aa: CATADRMTYEQYF; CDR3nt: TGTGCCACCGCGGACAGGATGACCTACGAGCAGTACTTC
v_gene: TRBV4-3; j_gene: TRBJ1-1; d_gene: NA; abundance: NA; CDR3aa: CASSQEKQSGGAFF; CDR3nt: TGCGCCAGCAGCCAAGAGAAGCAATCCGGGGGAGCTTTCTTT
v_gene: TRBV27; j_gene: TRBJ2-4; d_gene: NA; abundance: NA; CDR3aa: CASSRWPRVVDIQYF; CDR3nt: TGTGCCAGCAGTCGGTGGCCGCGGGTGGTTGACATTCAGTACTTC
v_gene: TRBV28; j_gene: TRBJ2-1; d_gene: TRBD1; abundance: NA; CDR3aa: CASSLYNQGAREQFF; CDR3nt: TGTGCCAGCAGTTTATACAACCAGGGGGCAAGGGAGCAGTTCTTC
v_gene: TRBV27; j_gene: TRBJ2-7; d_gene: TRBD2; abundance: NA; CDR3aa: CASSLRLAAHGPSYEQYF; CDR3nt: TGTGCCAGCAGTTTGAGACTAGCGGCCCACGGCCCCTCCTACGAGCAGTACTTC
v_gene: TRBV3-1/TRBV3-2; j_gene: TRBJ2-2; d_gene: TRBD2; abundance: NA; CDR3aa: CASSQAGGGYTGELFF; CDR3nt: TGTGCCAGCAGCCAAGCGGGGGGAGGGTACACCGGGGAGCTGTTTTTT
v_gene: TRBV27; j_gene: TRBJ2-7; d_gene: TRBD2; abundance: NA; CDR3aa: CASQLLAGDEQYF; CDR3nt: TGTGCCAGCCAGCTGCTAGCGGGAGACGAGCAGTACTTC